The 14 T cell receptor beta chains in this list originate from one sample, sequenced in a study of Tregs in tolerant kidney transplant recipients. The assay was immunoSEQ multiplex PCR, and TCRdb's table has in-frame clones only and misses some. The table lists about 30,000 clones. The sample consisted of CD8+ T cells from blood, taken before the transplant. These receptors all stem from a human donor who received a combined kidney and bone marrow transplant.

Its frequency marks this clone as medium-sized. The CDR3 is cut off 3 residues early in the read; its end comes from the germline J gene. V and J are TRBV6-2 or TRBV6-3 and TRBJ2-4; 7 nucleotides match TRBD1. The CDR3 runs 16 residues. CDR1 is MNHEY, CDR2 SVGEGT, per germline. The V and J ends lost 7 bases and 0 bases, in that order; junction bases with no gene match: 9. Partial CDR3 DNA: TGTGCCAGCAAAGAGGACAGGACCCTAGCCAAAAACATT. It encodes CASKEDRTLAKNI. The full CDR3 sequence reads CASKEDRTLAKNIQYF.

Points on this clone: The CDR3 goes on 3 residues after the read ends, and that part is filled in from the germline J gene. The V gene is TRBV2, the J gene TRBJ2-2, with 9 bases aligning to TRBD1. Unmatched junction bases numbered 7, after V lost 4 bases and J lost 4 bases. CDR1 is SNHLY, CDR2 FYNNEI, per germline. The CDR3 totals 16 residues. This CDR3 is CASSGGTGTLTGELFF. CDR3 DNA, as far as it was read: TGTGCCAGCAGTGGAGGGACAGGGACCCTCACCGGGGAG. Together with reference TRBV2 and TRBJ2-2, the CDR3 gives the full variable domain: EPEVTQTPSHQVTQMGQEVILRCVPISNHLYFYWYRQILGQKVEFLVSFYNNEISEKSEIFDDQFSVERPDGSNFTLKIRSTKLEDSAMYFCASSGGTGTLTGELFFGEGSRLTVL.

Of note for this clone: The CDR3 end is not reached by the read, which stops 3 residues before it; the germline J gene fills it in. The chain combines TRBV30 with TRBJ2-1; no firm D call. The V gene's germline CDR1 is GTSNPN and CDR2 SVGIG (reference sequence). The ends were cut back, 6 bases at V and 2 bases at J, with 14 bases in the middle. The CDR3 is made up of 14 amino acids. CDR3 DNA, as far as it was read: TGTGCCTGCAGCCCGGATAGGGCCTACAATGAG. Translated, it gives CACSPDRAYNE. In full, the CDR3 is CACSPDRAYNEQFF.

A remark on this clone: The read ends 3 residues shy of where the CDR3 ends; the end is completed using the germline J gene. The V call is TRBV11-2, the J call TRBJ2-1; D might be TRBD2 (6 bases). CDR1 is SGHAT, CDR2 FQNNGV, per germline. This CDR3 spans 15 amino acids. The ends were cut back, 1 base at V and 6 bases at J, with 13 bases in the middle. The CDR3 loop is CASSLGGEESNEQFF. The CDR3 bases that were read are TGTGCCAGCAGCTTAGGGGGGGAAGAGAGCAATGAG.

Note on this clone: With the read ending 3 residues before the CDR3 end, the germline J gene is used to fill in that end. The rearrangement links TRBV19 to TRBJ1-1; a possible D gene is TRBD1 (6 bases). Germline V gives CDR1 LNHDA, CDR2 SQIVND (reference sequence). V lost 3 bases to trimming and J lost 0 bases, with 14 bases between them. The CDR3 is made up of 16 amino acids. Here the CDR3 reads CASSMNREGVNTEAFF. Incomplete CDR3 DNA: TGTGCCAGTAGTATGAATCGGGAGGGGGTGAACACTGAA.

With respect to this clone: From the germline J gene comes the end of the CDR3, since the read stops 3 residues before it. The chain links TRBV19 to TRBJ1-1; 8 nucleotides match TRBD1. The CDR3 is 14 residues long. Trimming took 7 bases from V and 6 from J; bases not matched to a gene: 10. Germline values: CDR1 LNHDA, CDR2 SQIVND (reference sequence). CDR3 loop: CASNPGQGIPEAFF. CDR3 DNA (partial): TGTGCCAGTAACCCCGGACAGGGTATCCCTGAA.

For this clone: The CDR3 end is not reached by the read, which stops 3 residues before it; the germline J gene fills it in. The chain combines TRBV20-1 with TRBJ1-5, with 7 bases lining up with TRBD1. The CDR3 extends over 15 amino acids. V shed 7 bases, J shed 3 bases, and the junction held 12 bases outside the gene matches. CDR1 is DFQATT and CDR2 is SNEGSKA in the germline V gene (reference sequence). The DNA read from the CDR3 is TGCAGTGGACAGGGACATGATCCGCCCAATCAGCCC. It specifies CSGQGHDPPNQP. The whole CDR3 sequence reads CSGQGHDPPNQPQHF.

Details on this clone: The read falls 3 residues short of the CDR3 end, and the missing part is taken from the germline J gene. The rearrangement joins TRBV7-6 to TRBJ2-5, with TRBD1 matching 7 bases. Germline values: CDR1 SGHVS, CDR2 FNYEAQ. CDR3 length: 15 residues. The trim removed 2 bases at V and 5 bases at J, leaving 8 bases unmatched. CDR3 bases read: TGTGCCAGCAGCTTAATCCAGGGGGAAGGGGAGACC. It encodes CASSLIQGEGET. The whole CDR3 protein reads CASSLIQGEGETQYF.

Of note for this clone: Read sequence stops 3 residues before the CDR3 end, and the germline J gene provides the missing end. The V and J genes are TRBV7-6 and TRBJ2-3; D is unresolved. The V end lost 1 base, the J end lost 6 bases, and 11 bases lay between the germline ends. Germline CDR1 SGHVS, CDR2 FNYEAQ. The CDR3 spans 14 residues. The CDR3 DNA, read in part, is TGTGCCAGCAGCTTAGGGGCATCCCCTGATACG. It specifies CASSLGASPDT. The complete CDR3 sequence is CASSLGASPDTQYF.

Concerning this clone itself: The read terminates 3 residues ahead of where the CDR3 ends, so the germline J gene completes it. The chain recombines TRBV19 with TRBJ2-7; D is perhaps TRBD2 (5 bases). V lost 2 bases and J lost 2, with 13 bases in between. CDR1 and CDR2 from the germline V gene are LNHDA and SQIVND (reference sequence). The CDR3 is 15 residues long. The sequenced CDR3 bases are TGTGCCAGTAGTATATCAGGACTCCATGCCTACGAG. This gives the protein CASSISGLHAYE. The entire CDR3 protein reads CASSISGLHAYEQYF.

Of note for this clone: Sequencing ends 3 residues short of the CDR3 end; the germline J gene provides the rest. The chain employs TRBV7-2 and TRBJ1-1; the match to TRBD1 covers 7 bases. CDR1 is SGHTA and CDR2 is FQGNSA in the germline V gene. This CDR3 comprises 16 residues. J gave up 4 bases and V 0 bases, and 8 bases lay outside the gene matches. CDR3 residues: CASSLALQGFGTEAFF. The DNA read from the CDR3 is TGTGCCAGCAGCTTAGCCCTACAGGGGTTCGGCACTGAA.

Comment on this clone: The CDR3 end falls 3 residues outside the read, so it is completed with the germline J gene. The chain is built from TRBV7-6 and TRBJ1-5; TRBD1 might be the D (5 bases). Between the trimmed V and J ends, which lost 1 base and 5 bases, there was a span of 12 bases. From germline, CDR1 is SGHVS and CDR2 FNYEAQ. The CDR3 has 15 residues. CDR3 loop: CASSLGVRGHQPQHF. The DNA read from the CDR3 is TGTGCCAGCAGCTTAGGGGTTAGGGGTCATCAGCCC.

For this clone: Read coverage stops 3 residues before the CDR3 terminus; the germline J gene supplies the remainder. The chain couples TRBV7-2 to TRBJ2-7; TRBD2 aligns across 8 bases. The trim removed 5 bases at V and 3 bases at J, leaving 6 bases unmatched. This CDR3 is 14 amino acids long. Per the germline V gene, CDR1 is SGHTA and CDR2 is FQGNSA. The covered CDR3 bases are TGTGCCAGCAGCCTAAGCGGGAGTGTCTACGAG. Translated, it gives CASSLSGSVYE. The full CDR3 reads CASSLSGSVYEQYF.

CDR3 amino acids: CASSLGTGAQGGYTF. Partial CDR3 DNA: TGTGCCAGCAGCCTGGGGACAGGGGCGCAGGGTGGC. The chain links TRBV7-9 to TRBJ1-2; 10 bases line up with TRBD1. The CDR3 end is not reached by the read, which stops 3 residues before it; the germline J gene fills it in. Germline CDR1 SEHNR, CDR2 FQNEAQ (reference sequence). This CDR3 is built from 15 residues. V lost 5 bases and J lost 7; bases outside the gene matches: 10.